This T cell receptor (beta chain) was identified during a study of brain T cells in children with intractable seizures. Study-level points and caveats: HCMV serostatus was not known, and viral specificity came from CDR3 similarity only. Pre-surgery blood may have been undersampled, hiding some clones.

Points on this clone: The antigen remains undetermined.

V gave up 4 bases and J gave up 5 bases; unmatched junction bases: 4. CDR1 is LGHDT, CDR2 YNNKEL, per germline (reference sequence). The CDR3 consists of 15 residues. Sequencing was limited to surgery cases with top T cell transcript signatures in brain tissue. Pre-surgery treatment included at least one anti-epileptic drug. Assay used: immunoSEQ multiplex PCR; TCRdb lists only in-frame clones, some missing. The top ten clones hold 3.5% to 4% of a sample with about 120,000 clones, 90% to 95% of them seen once. The sequence derives from a boy younger than two with hemimegalencephaly and intractable seizures. The sample here was peripheral blood, taken at surgery. The V and J genes are TRBV3-1 (or the pseudogene TRBV3-2) and TRBJ2-7, with 14 bases that match TRBD2. The DNA for the CDR3 is TGTGCCAGCAGCCGACTAGCGGGAGGGCCCCACGAGCAGTACTTC. Translation: CASSRLAGGPHEQYF.